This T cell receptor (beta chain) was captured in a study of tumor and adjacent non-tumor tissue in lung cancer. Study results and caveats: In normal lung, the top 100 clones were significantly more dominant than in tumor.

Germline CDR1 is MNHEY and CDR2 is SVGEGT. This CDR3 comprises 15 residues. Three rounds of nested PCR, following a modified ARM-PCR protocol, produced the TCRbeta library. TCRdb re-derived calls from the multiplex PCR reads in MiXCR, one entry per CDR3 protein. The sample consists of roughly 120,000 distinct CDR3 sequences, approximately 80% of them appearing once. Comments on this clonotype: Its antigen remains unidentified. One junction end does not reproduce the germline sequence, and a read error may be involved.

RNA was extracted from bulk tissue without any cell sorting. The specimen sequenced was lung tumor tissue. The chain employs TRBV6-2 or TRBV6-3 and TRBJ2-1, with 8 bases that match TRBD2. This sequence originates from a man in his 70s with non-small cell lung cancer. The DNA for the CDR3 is TGTTCCGGCAGTCCGGGACTAGGCAATACCAATGAGCACTTCTTC. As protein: CSGSPGLGNTNEHFF.